These 3 T cell receptor beta chains were sequenced from one sample in a study of blood T cell repertoires in COVID-19. The table came from immunoSEQ multiplex PCR; TCRdb's copy has only in-frame clones and leaves some out. The sample lists 80,000 to 100,000 clones, 91% occurring once. The sample comprised peripheral blood. These TCRs come from a human donor with active COVID-19. The donor label of this sample is uncertain.

This clone showed up just a few times. The chain uses TRBV6-6 and TRBJ1-6; 7 positions agree with TRBD1. Losses at the gene ends were 2 bases for V and 7 bases for J; bases not matched to a gene: 2. The CDR3 runs 14 residues. Germline-derived CDR1 and CDR2 are MNHNY and SVGAGI (reference sequence). CDR3 region: CASSYRGQNSPLHF. The CDR3 DNA reads as TGTGCCAGCAGTTACAGGGGACAGAATTCACCCCTCCACTTT.

V gene TRBV6-2 or TRBV6-3 combines with J gene TRBJ1-4; D unclear. Germline loops: CDR1 MNHEY, CDR2 SVGEGT. V was shortened by 3 bases and J by 8 bases, with 16 bases between the two germline ends. The CDR3 totals 15 residues. CDR3 residues: CASSYGPPGGEKLFF. In nucleotides, the CDR3 is TGTGCCAGCAGTTATGGCCCCCCGGGTGGCGAAAAACTGTTTTTT.

This chain joins TRBV19 and TRBJ1-2; 8 bases align to TRBD1. The junction had 8 bases not matched to a gene; V was cut back by 5 bases and J by 6 bases. Germline assignment: CDR1 LNHDA and CDR2 SQIVND (reference sequence). The CDR3 loop spans 14 amino acids. The CDR3 bases are TGTGCCAGTAGTCCACAGGGGGGCCTGGATGGCTACACCTTC. Protein product: CASSPQGGLDGYTF.